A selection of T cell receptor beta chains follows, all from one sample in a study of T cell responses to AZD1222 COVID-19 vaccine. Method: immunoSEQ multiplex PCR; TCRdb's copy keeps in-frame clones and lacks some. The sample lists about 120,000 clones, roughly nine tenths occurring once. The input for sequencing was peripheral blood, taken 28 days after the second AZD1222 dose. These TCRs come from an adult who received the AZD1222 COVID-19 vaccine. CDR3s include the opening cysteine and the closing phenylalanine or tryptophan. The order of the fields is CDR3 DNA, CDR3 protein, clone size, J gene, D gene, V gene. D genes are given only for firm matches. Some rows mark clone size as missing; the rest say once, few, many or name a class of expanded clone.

CDR3nt: TGTGCCAGCAGCTTCCACAGCTCCTACGAGCAGTACTTC; CDR3aa: CASSFHSSYEQYF; abundance: .; j_gene: TRBJ2-7; d_gene: .; v_gene: TRBV5-4
CDR3nt: TGTGCTTCCAGCGGGGGGAGTCAGCCCCAGCATTTT; CDR3aa: CASSGGSQPQHF; abundance: .; j_gene: TRBJ1-5; d_gene: .; v_gene: TRBV10-3
CDR3nt: TGTGCAAGTCGCTGCCCATGCCCGAATGAAGAAGCTTTCTTT; CDR3aa: CASRCPCPNEEAFF; abundance: few; j_gene: TRBJ1-1; d_gene: .; v_gene: TRBV12-2
CDR3nt: TGTGCCAGCAGTGAAGGGGTCGCCCAGGTCAGCAATTTATATACGCAGTATTTT; CDR3aa: CASSEGVAQVSNLYTQYF; abundance: .; j_gene: TRBJ2-3; d_gene: .; v_gene: TRBV2
CDR3nt: TGTGCCAGCAGTCGTTCCATGCCAGATACGCAGTATTTT; CDR3aa: CASSRSMPDTQYF; abundance: once; j_gene: TRBJ2-3; d_gene: .; v_gene: TRBV6-6
CDR3nt: TGTGCCAGCAGCTTAGCGGCTAGCGGGGGTCCCTACGAGCAGTACTTC; CDR3aa: CASSLAASGGPYEQYF; abundance: .; j_gene: TRBJ2-7; d_gene: TRBD2; v_gene: TRBV7-2
CDR3nt: TGTGCCAGCAGTTATCCCGGGACAGTAGATAATTCACCCCTCCACTTT; CDR3aa: CASSYPGTVDNSPLHF; abundance: .; j_gene: TRBJ1-6; d_gene: TRBD1; v_gene: TRBV28
CDR3nt: TGCGCCAGCACCCTCGGGGGGCGAGATGAAAAACTGTTTTTT; CDR3aa: CASTLGGRDEKLFF; abundance: .; j_gene: TRBJ1-4; d_gene: .; v_gene: TRBV5-1
CDR3nt: TGTGCCAGCAGCTTTAAGACGACGCGACCGAATGAAAAACTGTTTTTT; CDR3aa: CASSFKTTRPNEKLFF; abundance: .; j_gene: TRBJ1-4; d_gene: .; v_gene: TRBV11-2
CDR3nt: TGTGCCAGCAGCCTCTTCTCGGTAAACACTGAAGCTTTCTTT; CDR3aa: CASSLFSVNTEAFF; abundance: .; j_gene: TRBJ1-1; d_gene: .; v_gene: TRBV7-2
CDR3nt: TGCGCCAGCAGCACCCGGGACGGCGGTCTCGGCTACACCTTC; CDR3aa: CASSTRDGGLGYTF; abundance: .; j_gene: TRBJ1-2; d_gene: .; v_gene: TRBV5-1
CDR3nt: TGTGCCAGCCGTCCCTCTGAGGGGAGCTCCTATAATTCACCCCTCCACTTT; CDR3aa: CASRPSEGSSYNSPLHF; abundance: .; j_gene: TRBJ1-6; d_gene: .; v_gene: TRBV5-5
CDR3nt: TGCAGTGCTAGGGAGGACGGGGGAGCTTTCTTT; CDR3aa: CSAREDGGAFF; abundance: .; j_gene: TRBJ1-1; d_gene: .; v_gene: TRBV20-1
CDR3nt: TGTGCCAGCAGTGCCCGTTCCTCTGGGGCCAACGTCCTGACTTTC; CDR3aa: CASSARSSGANVLTF; abundance: .; j_gene: TRBJ2-6; d_gene: .; v_gene: TRBV6-2/TRBV6-3
CDR3nt: TGTGCCAGCAGTTTCCGGACAGGAAGTTCGCCCCAGCATTTT; CDR3aa: CASSFRTGSSPQHF; abundance: few; j_gene: TRBJ1-5; d_gene: TRBD1; v_gene: TRBV28
CDR3nt: TGTGCCAGCAGTGATGTTAGGGGGGGAGGCCAAGAGACCCAGTACTTC; CDR3aa: CASSDVRGGGQETQYF; abundance: .; j_gene: TRBJ2-5; d_gene: .; v_gene: TRBV6-1
CDR3nt: TGTGCCAGCTGGTCAGGGGCCTCCGGTGGCTACACCTTC; CDR3aa: CASWSGASGGYTF; abundance: .; j_gene: TRBJ1-2; d_gene: .; v_gene: TRBV6-5
CDR3nt: TGTGCCAGCAGCCCTAGTCTAGGGGGGCAAGAGACCCAGTACTTC; CDR3aa: CASSPSLGGQETQYF; abundance: .; j_gene: TRBJ2-5; d_gene: .; v_gene: TRBV5-4
CDR3nt: TGCAGCGTTGAAGATCCTACCCGGGGGGGCGGGGAGCTGTTTTTT; CDR3aa: CSVEDPTRGGGELFF; abundance: .; j_gene: TRBJ2-2; d_gene: TRBD2; v_gene: TRBV29-1
CDR3nt: TGTGCCAGCAGTCCTGCGGGCTATCAGGGCTACGAGCAGTACTTC; CDR3aa: CASSPAGYQGYEQYF; abundance: .; j_gene: TRBJ2-7; d_gene: .; v_gene: TRBV28
CDR3nt: TGTGCCAGCCGGGGACGGCACTACGAGCAGTACTTC; CDR3aa: CASRGRHYEQYF; abundance: few; j_gene: TRBJ2-7; d_gene: .; v_gene: TRBV11-3
CDR3nt: TGTGCCAGCAGCTCGTCTAGCGGGGAAGCTCGAACGCAGTATTTT; CDR3aa: CASSSSSGEARTQYF; abundance: .; j_gene: TRBJ2-3; d_gene: TRBD2; v_gene: TRBV7-2
CDR3nt: TGTGCCAGCAGCTCCAGAGGAGCGGGGGGCAATGAGCAGTTCTTC; CDR3aa: CASSSRGAGGNEQFF; abundance: .; j_gene: TRBJ2-1; d_gene: TRBD2; v_gene: TRBV7-6
CDR3nt: TGTGCCAGCAGCTCGCCGGGACAGGTCTTTGGGCCCCAGCATTTT; CDR3aa: CASSSPGQVFGPQHF; abundance: .; j_gene: TRBJ1-5; d_gene: TRBD1; v_gene: TRBV7-3
CDR3nt: TGTGCCACCAGCAGAGATGGCCTAAGACGGCGAAGATATGGCTACACCTTC; CDR3aa: CATSRDGLRRRRYGYTF; abundance: .; j_gene: TRBJ1-2; d_gene: .; v_gene: TRBV15
CDR3nt: TGTGCCATCAGTGAGCAGGGAGCGCGCTACGAGCAGTACTTC; CDR3aa: CAISEQGARYEQYF; abundance: .; j_gene: TRBJ2-7; d_gene: .; v_gene: TRBV10-3
CDR3nt: TGTGCCTGGAGTGTGTCACAGGGTAACGGCTACACCTTC; CDR3aa: CAWSVSQGNGYTF; abundance: .; j_gene: TRBJ1-2; d_gene: .; v_gene: TRBV30
CDR3nt: TGTGCCAGCAGTTTATCGACAGCCCCCACAGATACGCAGTATTTT; CDR3aa: CASSLSTAPTDTQYF; abundance: .; j_gene: TRBJ2-3; d_gene: .; v_gene: TRBV27
CDR3nt: TGTGCCAGTAGATTTTCCAGCACAGATACGCAGTATTTT; CDR3aa: CASRFSSTDTQYF; abundance: .; j_gene: TRBJ2-3; d_gene: .; v_gene: TRBV19
CDR3nt: TGTGCCAGCAGCGTAGGACCCAGGAACACTGAAGCTTTCTTT; CDR3aa: CASSVGPRNTEAFF; abundance: .; j_gene: TRBJ1-1; d_gene: .; v_gene: TRBV9
CDR3nt: TGTGCCACCAGTGACCCTCGACAGGGGGATCAGCCCCAGCATTTT; CDR3aa: CATSDPRQGDQPQHF; abundance: .; j_gene: TRBJ1-5; d_gene: TRBD1; v_gene: TRBV24-1
CDR3nt: TGTGCCAGCAGTTTAAAGGCTCCAGGGGACTACGAGCAGTACTTC; CDR3aa: CASSLKAPGDYEQYF; abundance: .; j_gene: TRBJ2-7; d_gene: .; v_gene: TRBV28
CDR3nt: TGTGCCAGCAGCTTTAGCAGGTCTAGCCAGCCCCAGCATTTT; CDR3aa: CASSFSRSSQPQHF; abundance: .; j_gene: TRBJ1-5; d_gene: .; v_gene: TRBV7-2
CDR3nt: TGTGCCAGCGCGCCGCGGGGGGACGGGGAGCTGTTTTTT; CDR3aa: CASAPRGDGELFF; abundance: many; j_gene: TRBJ2-2; d_gene: TRBD2; v_gene: TRBV6-5
CDR3nt: TGTGCCAGCAGTTCCGGACAGAACTATGGCTACACCTTC; CDR3aa: CASSSGQNYGYTF; abundance: .; j_gene: TRBJ1-2; d_gene: .; v_gene: TRBV2
CDR3nt: TGTGCCAGCAGCTTAGTACAGAACACTGAAGCTTTCTTT; CDR3aa: CASSLVQNTEAFF; abundance: .; j_gene: TRBJ1-1; d_gene: .; v_gene: TRBV7-8
CDR3nt: TGTGCCAGCAGCTTGGGGGGGCTGATCAATCAGCCCCAGCATTTT; CDR3aa: CASSLGGLINQPQHF; abundance: few; j_gene: TRBJ1-5; d_gene: .; v_gene: TRBV5-5